This paragraph covers one T cell receptor (beta chain) sequence. These data originate in a study of identical twins. This CDR3 is built from 22 residues. With V trimmed by 6 bases and J by 0 bases, 21 bases remained unmatched. Germline CDR1 and CDR2: DFQATT and SNEGSKA (reference sequence). TCRdb ran MiXCR on the 5' RACE reads and lists one entry per CDR3 protein. The profile covers over 200,000 distinct CDR3 sequences, with 10% appearing a single time and 10% taken by the ten largest. V gene TRBV20-1 combines with J gene TRBJ2-1; 15 bases map to TRBD2. The sequencing sample was made of memory T cells sorted from blood. The TCR was taken from a man in his fifties or sixties in good health. The DNA for the CDR3 is TGCAGTGCAACCCAACTTCCGGGATCCGGGACTAGCGGGAGGTACTCCTACAATGAGCAGTTCTTC. This gives the protein CSATQLPGSGTSGRYSYNEQFF.